This T cell receptor beta chain is from a study of CD8 T cells in ankylosing spondylitis. This CDR3 comprises 10 residues. Germline CDR1 is DFQATT and CDR2 is SNEGSKA (reference sequence). MiXCR was run by TCRdb on the 5' RACE reads, yielding one entry per CDR3 protein. The repertoire has more than 650,000 distinct CDR3 sequences, over 9.5% of them found once; the top ten carry roughly 0.51%. Many counts were recorded for this clonotype. No antigen is known for it. An end of the junction does not agree with germline; a read error may underlie this. Broader study findings: Matched ankylosing spondylitis synovial fluid reportedly showed significant enrichment of disease-linked clones. CD8+ cells made up the disease-linked clones, which were relatively rare in peripheral blood. Previously reported in reactive arthritis synovial fluid and blood were some of the motif variants. Ankylosing spondylitis blood seemed to carry a telltale TCR beta motif made of several highly homologous variants.

Source material: blood, either unsorted or a sorted T cell fraction (not recorded which). This TCR was recovered from a male donor with ankylosing spondylitis. The rearrangement uses TRBV20-1 and TRBJ2-1; D remains ambiguous. The CDR3 spells CSASRAQRVF. The CDR3 DNA reads as TGCAGTGCTTCCCGGGCTCAACGGGTCTTC.